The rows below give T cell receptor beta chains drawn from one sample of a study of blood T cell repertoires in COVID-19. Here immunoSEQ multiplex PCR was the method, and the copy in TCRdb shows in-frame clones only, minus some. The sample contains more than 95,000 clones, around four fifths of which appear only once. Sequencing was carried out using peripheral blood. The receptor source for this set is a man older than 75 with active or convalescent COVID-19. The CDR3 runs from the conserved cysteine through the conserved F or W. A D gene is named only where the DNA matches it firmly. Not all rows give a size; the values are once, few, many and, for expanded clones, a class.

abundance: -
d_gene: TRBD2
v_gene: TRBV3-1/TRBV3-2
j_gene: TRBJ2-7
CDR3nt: TGTGCCAGCAGCCCCACCCTACTAGCGGGGGCATCCTACGAGCAGTACTTC
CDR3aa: CASSPTLLAGASYEQYF

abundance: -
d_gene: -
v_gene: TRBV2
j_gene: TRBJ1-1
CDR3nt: TGTGCCAGCCTAGACTACAGGGAGAACACTGAAGCTTTCTTT
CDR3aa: CASLDYRENTEAFF

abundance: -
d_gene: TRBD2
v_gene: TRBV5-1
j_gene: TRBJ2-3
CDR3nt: TGCGCCAGCAGCTTGGGCCTAGCGGGGTCCACAGATACGCAGTATTTT
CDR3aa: CASSLGLAGSTDTQYF

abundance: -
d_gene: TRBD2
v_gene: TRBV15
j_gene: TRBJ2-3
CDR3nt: TGTGCCACCAGCAGAGGAAACGGGGGGGCTGAAGATACGCAGTATTTT
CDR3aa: CATSRGNGGAEDTQYF

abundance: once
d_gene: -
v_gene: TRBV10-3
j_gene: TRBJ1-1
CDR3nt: TGTGCCATCAGTGACGACAGACTCCCTGAAGCTTTCTTT
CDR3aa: CAISDDRLPEAFF

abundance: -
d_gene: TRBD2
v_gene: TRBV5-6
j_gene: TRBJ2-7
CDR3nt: TGTGCCAGCAGCGACTACGGACTAGCGAACTACGAGCAGTACTTC
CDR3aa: CASSDYGLANYEQYF

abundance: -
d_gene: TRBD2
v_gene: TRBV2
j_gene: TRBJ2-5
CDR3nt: TGTGCCAGCAGTGAAGCGGGACTAGCGAAGTTGGAGACCCAGTACTTC
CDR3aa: CASSEAGLAKLETQYF

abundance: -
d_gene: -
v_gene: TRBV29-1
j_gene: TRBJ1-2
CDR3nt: TGCAGCGTTCTCGGAGGACTTCCCTATGGCTACACCTTC
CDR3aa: CSVLGGLPYGYTF

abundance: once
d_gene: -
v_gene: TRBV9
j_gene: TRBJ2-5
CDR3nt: TGTGCCAGCAGCGTACGGGCAGGGGAGACCCAGTACTTC
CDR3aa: CASSVRAGETQYF

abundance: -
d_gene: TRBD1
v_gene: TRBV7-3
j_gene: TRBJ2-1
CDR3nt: TGTGCCAGCAGCCTAGGGACAGGGAATTGGGAGCAGTTCTTC
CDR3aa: CASSLGTGNWEQFF

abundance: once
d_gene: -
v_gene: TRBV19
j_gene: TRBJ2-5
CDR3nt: TGTGCCAGTAGTAGCACGGGGCAAGAGACCCAGTACTTC
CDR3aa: CASSSTGQETQYF

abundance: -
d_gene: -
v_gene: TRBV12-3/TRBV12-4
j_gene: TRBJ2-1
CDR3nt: TGTGCCAGCAGGTCAGGGTACCATGAGCAGTTCTTC
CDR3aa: CASRSGYHEQFF

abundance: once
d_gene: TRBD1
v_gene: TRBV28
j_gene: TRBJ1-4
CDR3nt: TGTGCCAGCAGTTTACCGGGACAGGCTAATGAAAAACTGTTTTTT
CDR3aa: CASSLPGQANEKLFF

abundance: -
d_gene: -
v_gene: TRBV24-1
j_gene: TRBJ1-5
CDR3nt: TGTGCCACCAGTGTGACGGGGGAGGGGCATCAGCCCCAGCATTTT
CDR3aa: CATSVTGEGHQPQHF

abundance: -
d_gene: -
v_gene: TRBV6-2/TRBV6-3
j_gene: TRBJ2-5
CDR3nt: TGTGCCAGCATCCCGGGGGCACCTCTCCCAGAGACCCAGTACTTC
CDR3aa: CASIPGAPLPETQYF

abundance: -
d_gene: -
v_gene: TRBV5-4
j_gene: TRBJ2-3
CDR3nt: TGTGCCAGCAGCTCTAAAGGGGCCCTCCTCGCAGATACGCAGTATTTT
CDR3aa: CASSSKGALLADTQYF

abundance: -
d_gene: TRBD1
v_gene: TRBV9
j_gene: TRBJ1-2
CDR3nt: TGTGCCAGCAGCGTCACAGGGGGCGCCCCGGGAGGCTACACCTTC
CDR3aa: CASSVTGGAPGGYTF

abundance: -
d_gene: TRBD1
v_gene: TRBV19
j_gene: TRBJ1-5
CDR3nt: TGTGCCAGTAGTGGACAGGGAGCTGAGCCCCAGCATTTT
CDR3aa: CASSGQGAEPQHF